These 29 T cell receptor beta chains came from one sample sequenced in a study of blood T cell repertoires in COVID-19. Only in-frame clones appear in the TCRdb table, and some are missing; sequencing was by immunoSEQ multiplex PCR. The repertoire holds 55,000 to 80,000 clones, with 75% to 90% as singletons. Sequencing used peripheral blood. The receptors stem from a man between 50 and 59 years old with active COVID-19.

The chain combines TRBV5-1 with TRBJ1-1, with D unclear. CDR3 length: 14 amino acids. Per germline, CDR1 SGHRS and CDR2 YFSETQ. The germline V and J ends were trimmed by 0 bases and 6 bases, with 12 bases remaining between them. CDR3 sequence (DNA): TGCGCCAGCAGCTTGGTGGCAGGTACCTCTGAAGCTTTCTTT. This gives the protein CASSLVAGTSEAFF.

The chain links TRBV9 to TRBJ2-7, with D maybe TRBD2 (5 bases). V was cut by 1 base and J by 0 bases, with 8 bases left in between. In germline, CDR1 is SGDLS, CDR2 YYNGEE. The CDR3 is 14 residues long. This CDR3 reads CASSVKAASYEQYF. The CDR3, as DNA: TGTGCCAGCAGCGTAAAAGCGGCCTCCTACGAGCAGTACTTC. Based on the CDR3 plus reference TRBV9 and TRBJ2-7, the full variable domain is DSGVTQTPKHLITATGQRVTLRCSPRSGDLSVYWYQQSLDQGLQFLIQYYNGEERAKGNILERFSAQQFPDLHSELNLSSLELGDSALYFCASSVKAASYEQYFGPGTRLTVT.

The chain combines TRBV7-9 with TRBJ2-7, with 12 bases fitting TRBD1. The CDR3 runs to 15 residues. Per germline, CDR1 SEHNR and CDR2 FQNEAQ (reference sequence). Trimming cost V 4 bases and J 4 bases; bases outside gene matches: 5. CDR3 DNA sequence: TGTGCCAGCAGCTGGGGACAGGGGGCGGGATACGAGCAGTACTTC. Its translation is CASSWGQGAGYEQYF.

V usage is TRBV18 and J usage is TRBJ2-3; 9 bases map to TRBD2. The CDR3 sequence is 15 residues long. V lost 3 bases and J lost 7; bases outside the gene matches: 8. Germline CDR1 and CDR2: KGHSH and LQKENI. CDR3 protein: CASSPVRGGSNTQYF. The CDR3 DNA sequence: TGTGCCAGCTCACCGGTGCGGGGGGGCTCGAATACGCAGTATTTT.

The rearrangement uses TRBV20-1 and TRBJ2-1; D is unresolved. This CDR3 has 11 amino acids. CDR1 and CDR2 (germline): DFQATT, SNEGSKA (reference sequence). The V gene lost 1 base and the J gene lost 8 bases, with 6 bases spanning the gap. The CDR3 reads CSARGGYEQFF. For the CDR3, the DNA is TGCAGTGCTAGAGGTGGCTATGAGCAGTTCTTC.

This rearrangement joins TRBV4-2 to TRBJ2-3; possibly TRBD2 for D (6 bases). Trimming removed 0 bases from V and 6 bases from J, with 13 bases in between. In germline, CDR1 is LGHNA, CDR2 YNFKEQ. The CDR3 is 15 amino acids. The CDR3 nucleotides read TGTGCCAGCAGCCAAGAAGGGACTGGGACGGATACGCAGTATTTT. Its protein is CASSQEGTGTDTQYF.

This chain uses TRBV19 with TRBJ1-1, with D unresolved. Trimming stripped 3 bases from V and 1 base from J, with 9 bases between. Germline assignment: CDR1 LNHDA and CDR2 SQIVND (reference sequence). There are 14 residues in the CDR3. This CDR3 reads CASSILEGNTEAFF. Written as DNA, the CDR3 is TGTGCCAGTAGTATTTTGGAGGGGAACACTGAAGCTTTCTTT.

V and J are TRBV6-5 and TRBJ2-7; maybe TRBD1 (5 bases). Per germline, CDR1 MNHEY and CDR2 SVGAGI. V shed 5 bases and J shed 1 base, with 15 bases lying between them. CDR3 length equals 15 residues. This chain's CDR3 is CASSPKGFRSYEQYF. CDR3 in DNA: TGTGCCAGCAGTCCTAAGGGGTTTCGTTCCTACGAGCAGTACTTC.

The V gene is TRBV7-2, the J gene TRBJ1-2; 11 positions match TRBD1. The CDR3 extends over 15 amino acids. Trimming at V came to 8 bases and at J to 7 bases, leaving 12 bases not matched to a gene. CDR1 is SGHTA, CDR2 FQGNSA, per germline. In DNA, the CDR3 is TGTGCCAGCCGCCGGGACAGGGGGGTGCAATTTGGCTACACCTTC. Encoded protein: CASRRDRGVQFGYTF. The full variable domain, in which reference TRBV7-2 and TRBJ1-2 provide the parts outside the CDR3, is GAGVSQSPSNKVTEKGKDVELRCDPISGHTALYWYRQSLGQGLEFLIYFQGNSAPDKSGLPSDRFSAERTGGSVSTLTIQRTQQEDSAVYLCASRRDRGVQFGYTFGSGTRLTVV.

Here the CDR3 DNA reads TGCGCCAGCAGCCTGCGGGGGGGATTGGACATTCAGTACTTC. This encodes CASSLRGGLDIQYF. This chain connects TRBV4-3 to TRBJ2-4; 9 bases are shared with TRBD2. Germline V gene sequence: CDR1 LGHNA, CDR2 YSLEER. The CDR3 is 14 residues long. Trimming cost V 4 bases and J 8 bases; bases outside gene matches: 6.

This clone was seen once. The J gene is TRBJ1-1, the V gene TRBV6-6; a possible D gene is TRBD1 (6 bases). CDR3 length: 17 amino acids. CDR1 is MNHNY, CDR2 SVGAGI, per germline (reference sequence). V lost 5 bases, J lost 0 bases, and 19 bases lay in between. The CDR3 sequence: CASSLNNIQGLNTEAFF. The CDR3 DNA reads as TGTGCCAGCAGTCTAAACAACATACAGGGCTTGAACACTGAAGCTTTCTTT.

V usage is TRBV21-1 and J usage is TRBJ2-4; the table assigns TRBD1, which was not confirmed against the DNA. TRBV21-1 is a documented pseudogene. The CDR3 is 15 amino acids. The CDR3 reads CASSIPRTAESIQYF. The CDR3 DNA reads TGTGCCAGCAGCATACCTCGGACAGCCGAAAGCATTCAGTACTTC.

The chain combines TRBV20-1 with TRBJ2-3, with D perhaps TRBD2 (5 bases). V gave up 7 bases and J gave up 0 bases, with 5 bases separating them. In germline, CDR1 is DFQATT, CDR2 SNEGSKA (reference sequence). This CDR3 is built from 11 residues. The CDR3 loop reads CSGESTDTQYF. The CDR3 DNA follows: TGCAGTGGGGAGAGCACAGATACGCAGTATTTT.

This chain links TRBV2 with TRBJ2-3, with 7 bases aligning to TRBD2. Looked up from germline, CDR1 is SNHLY and CDR2 is FYNNEI. Trimming at V came to 3 bases and at J to 9 bases, leaving 12 bases not matched to a gene. The CDR3 consists of 15 residues. The CDR3 DNA is TGTGCCAGCAGTGATCGGCTAGCGGTGATAGGAACGCAGTATTTT. It is translated as CASSDRLAVIGTQYF. Filled out from reference TRBV2 and TRBJ2-3, the complete variable domain reads EPEVTQTPSHQVTQMGQEVILRCVPISNHLYFYWYRQILGQKVEFLVSFYNNEISEKSEIFDDQFSVERPDGSNFTLKIRSTKLEDSAMYFCASSDRLAVIGTQYFGPGTRLTVL.

This clone was picked up one time. The chain uses TRBV12-3 or TRBV12-4 and TRBJ1-2, with a tentative D call TRBD1 (5 bases). This CDR3 is 12 amino acids long. Trimming removed 6 bases from V and 7 bases from J, with 12 bases in between. The CDR3 spells CASRSGVSGYTF. The CDR3 DNA follows: TGTGCCAGCAGGTCGGGGGTATCTGGCTACACCTTC.

The rearrangement uses TRBV5-4 and TRBJ1-1; unclear D gene. The CDR3 is 14 amino acids. V gave up 1 base and J gave up 7 bases, with 14 bases separating them. Germline assignment: CDR1 SGHNT and CDR2 YYREEE (reference sequence). CDR3 coding DNA: TGTGCCAGCAGCTTGTATCGACACAATGATGAAGCTTTCTTT. Its protein is CASSLYRHNDEAFF.

V usage is TRBV7-9 and J usage is TRBJ1-1; no reliable D call. CDR3 length equals 15 residues. V was shortened by 5 bases and J by 1 base, with 14 bases between the two germline ends. Germline V gene sequence: CDR1 SEHNR, CDR2 FQNEAQ (reference sequence). In DNA, the CDR3 is TGTGCCAGCAGCCCCCGCTCGGGGAGGAACACTGAAGCTTTCTTT. This codes for CASSPRSGRNTEAFF.

This clone showed up just once. The chain combines TRBV5-1 with TRBJ2-7; 7 bases are shared with TRBD2. CDR1 and CDR2 (germline): SGHRS, YFSETQ. The CDR3 has 14 residues. Losses at the gene ends were 6 bases for V and 2 bases for J; bases not matched to a gene: 8. CDR3 amino acids: CASNPGTTTYEQYF. CDR3 coding DNA: TGCGCCAGCAACCCCGGGACTACAACCTACGAGCAGTACTTC.

The chain links TRBV4-1 to TRBJ2-3; tentatively, D is TRBD2 (6 bases). CDR1 is MGHRA and CDR2 is YSYEKL in the germline V gene. This CDR3 has 14 amino acids. The V gene lost 1 base and the J gene lost 1 base, with 6 bases spanning the gap. The CDR3 here is CASSQAGGTDTQYF. Here the CDR3 DNA reads TGCGCCAGCAGCCAAGCGGGGGGCACAGATACGCAGTATTTT.

The V call is TRBV28, the J call TRBJ1-4, with D perhaps TRBD1 (5 bases). CDR3 length equals 14 residues. V was trimmed by 8 bases and J by 7 bases, leaving 17 bases between them. Germline V gene lookup returns CDR1 MDHEN and CDR2 SYDVKM. The CDR3 spells CASGSGGAGEKLFF. In nucleotides, the CDR3 is TGTGCCAGCGGGTCCGGAGGGGCCGGTGAAAAACTGTTTTTT.

Here the CDR3 DNA reads TGTGCCACCAGCACAGGACAGGGACAGGCGGATGAGCAGTTCTTC. As protein: CATSTGQGQADEQFF. This chain connects TRBV15 to TRBJ2-1; 8 bases agree with TRBD1. CDR3 length equals 15 residues. Germline trimming cut 4 bases from V and 8 bases from J; bases unmatched to any gene: 10. Germline CDR1 and CDR2: LNHNV and YYDKDF (reference sequence). Combining the CDR3 with reference TRBV15 and TRBJ2-1 gives the whole variable domain DAMVIQNPRYQVTQFGKPVTLSCSQTLNHNVMYWYQQKSSQAPKLLFHYYDKDFNNEADTPDNFQSRRPNTSFCFLDIRSPGLGDTAMYLCATSTGQGQADEQFFGPGTRLTVL.

The chain carries TRBV3-1 (or the pseudogene TRBV3-2) and TRBJ1-4, with 10 positions matching TRBD1. The J segment lost 3 bases and the V segment lost 4 bases, leaving 8 bases of the junction unmatched. The CDR3 totals 17 residues. Germline CDR1 reads LGHDT; CDR2 reads YNNKEL (reference sequence). The CDR3, as DNA: TGTGCCAGCAGCCGACCGGGACAGGGGCGTGCTAATGAAAAACTGTTTTTT. Translation gives CASSRPGQGRANEKLFF.

The rearrangement uses TRBV9 and TRBJ2-7; 8 bases fit TRBD2. Trimming cost V 0 bases and J 3 bases; bases outside gene matches: 8. CDR1 is SGDLS, CDR2 YYNGEE, per germline. This CDR3 comprises 16 residues. The CDR3 is CASSVEGTSRLYEQYF. The CDR3 DNA follows: TGTGCCAGCAGCGTAGAGGGGACTAGTCGACTCTACGAGCAGTACTTC.

In nucleotides, the CDR3 is TGTGCCAGCAGTTACGAAAAGGGGGCGACTAACTATGGCTACACCTTC. This codes for CASSYEKGATNYGYTF. The chain carries TRBV6-5 and TRBJ1-2; 7 positions match TRBD1. Trimming removed 2 bases from V and 0 bases from J; junction bases left unmatched: 6. This CDR3 spans 16 amino acids. Germline V CDR1 and CDR2: MNHEY, SVGAGI.

The chain carries TRBV7-8 and TRBJ1-1; D uncertain. This CDR3 comprises 17 residues. CDR1 SGHVS and CDR2 FQNEAQ come from the germline V gene. V was pared by 1 base and J by 0 bases, with 15 bases between. CDR3 sequence reads: CASSLVGTSPMNTEAFF. CDR3 bases: TGTGCCAGCAGCTTAGTGGGCACATCACCCATGAACACTGAAGCTTTCTTT.

The chain recombines TRBV29-1 with TRBJ2-7; D gene unclear. Between the trimmed V and J ends, which lost 5 bases and 4 bases, there was a span of 18 bases. Germline CDR1 and CDR2: SQVTM and ANQGSEA. This CDR3 region has 14 residues. CDR3 nucleotide sequence: TGCAGCGTTCTCCAACAAGACAAGCTTTACGAGCAGTACTTC. It codes for CSVLQQDKLYEQYF.

This chain uses TRBV2 with TRBJ1-2; 8 bases align to TRBD1. With V trimmed by 2 bases and J by 5 bases, 4 bases remained unmatched. The CDR3 runs to 14 residues. Germline V lookup: CDR1 SNHLY, CDR2 FYNNEI. Here the CDR3 DNA reads TGTGCCAGCAGTGAACAGGGGGCCCCTTATGGCTACACCTTC. Its protein is CASSEQGAPYGYTF. Combining the CDR3 with reference TRBV2 and TRBJ1-2 gives the whole variable domain EPEVTQTPSHQVTQMGQEVILRCVPISNHLYFYWYRQILGQKVEFLVSFYNNEISEKSEIFDDQFSVERPDGSNFTLKIRSTKLEDSAMYFCASSEQGAPYGYTFGSGTRLTVV.

This rearrangement joins TRBV7-9 to TRBJ2-6; tentative D call: TRBD2 (6 bases). The CDR3 loop spans 17 amino acids. V lost 4 bases and J 0 bases, leaving 13 bases between the germline ends. Germline values: CDR1 SEHNR, CDR2 FQNEAQ (reference sequence). CDR3 in DNA: TGTGCCAGCAGCTATCCTCTCGGGAGCTCTGGGGCCAACGTCCTGACTTTC. Translation: CASSYPLGSSGANVLTF.

The chain carries TRBV7-8 and TRBJ2-1; 9 positions match TRBD2. There are 15 residues in the CDR3. Per the germline V gene, CDR1 is SGHVS and CDR2 is FQNEAQ. The V and J ends lost 7 bases and 9 bases, in that order; junction bases with no gene match: 13. CDR3 nucleotides: TGTGCCAGCACCCGCGGGGGGGCCACGTTGGGTGAGCAGTTCTTC. This gives the protein CASTRGGATLGEQFF.